This T cell receptor (beta chain) was identified during a study of PD-L1 blockade in urothelial cancer. V was pared by 0 bases and J by 5 bases, with 5 bases between. The length of the CDR3 is 12 residues. From germline, CDR1 is SGDLS and CDR2 YYNGEE. Noted time point: pretreatment peripheral blood. The protocol was immunoSEQ multiplex PCR, while the TCRdb copy is restricted to in-frame clones and leaves out a portion. The profile shows 60,000 or so clones, roughly 85% of them singletons. The receptor was isolated from a man between 70 and 80 years old with urothelial cancer. Sample: PBMCs, taken around atezolizumab (anti-PD-L1) treatment. J is TRBJ1-2 and V is TRBV9; D is unresolved. In DNA form, the CDR3 reads TGTGCCAGCAGCGTAGGCGGGTATGGCTACACCTTC. This translates into CASSVGGYGYTF.